These 10 T cell receptor beta chains originate from one sample sequenced in a study of T-cell reconstitution after alpha-beta-depleted transplantation in children. Unique molecular identifiers were incorporated during preparation of the TCRbeta library. TCRdb ran MiXCR on the PCR reads and lists one entry per CDR3 protein. The sample holds about 300,000 distinct CDR3 sequences, 10% seen once. The sequences come from PBMCs, collected before TCRalphabeta/CD19-depleted stem cell transplant. The receptors here all came from a boy in the first two years of life with acute myeloid leukemia, due to receive a stem cell transplant.

About this clonotype itself: A much larger clone lies one base from this, so it may be a read error. V and J are TRBV7-2 and TRBJ2-3; D is unresolved. The V gene lost 2 bases and the J gene lost 1 base, with 13 bases spanning the gap. CDR3 length equals 16 residues. CDR1 and CDR2 (germline): SGHTA, FQGNSA. The chain's CDR3 is CASSLHWGKGTDTQYF. The CDR3 region has the DNA TGTGCCAGCAGCTTACATTGGGGAAAGGGCACAGATACGCAGTATTTT.

In its sample, this clonotype was seen many times. The chain is built from TRBV5-1 and TRBJ2-7; TRBD1 matches 11 bases. Germline V gene data show CDR1 as SGHRS and CDR2 as YFSETQ. The J segment lost 4 bases and the V segment lost 3 bases, leaving 6 bases of the junction unmatched. The CDR3 extends over 15 amino acids. The CDR3 DNA reads TGCGCCAGCAGCTGGGCCGGGACAGGGGGTTACGAGCAGTACTTC. Translation: CASSWAGTGGYEQYF.

This clonotype was seen only a few times. The chain recombines TRBV12-3 or TRBV12-4 with TRBJ1-6; D is undetermined. The V gene lost 4 bases and the J gene lost 9 bases, with 13 bases spanning the gap. CDR3 length equals 14 residues. CDR3 sequence: CASSSSLSGSPLHF. The CDR3 nucleotides read TGTGCCAGCAGTTCAAGTCTGTCGGGTTCACCCCTCCACTTT.

The rearrangement joins TRBV19 to TRBJ1-1; no reliable D call. The V end lost 2 bases, the J end lost 8 bases, and 12 bases lay between the germline ends. This CDR3 contains 13 residues. Germline lookup yields CDR1 LNHDA and CDR2 SQIVND (reference sequence). CDR3 protein: CASSITRRLEAFF. The CDR3 DNA reads as TGTGCCAGTAGTATAACAAGGCGACTCGAAGCTTTCTTT.

This clonotype was observed at least ten times. This chain connects TRBV5-1 to TRBJ2-7; possible D gene TRBD1, 6 bases. The V end was cut by 4 bases, the J end by 2 bases, with 25 bases between. This CDR3 is built from 18 residues. CDR1 SGHRS and CDR2 YFSETQ come from the germline V gene. CDR3 loop: CASSQGRQVVRRPYEQYF. The CDR3 DNA reads TGCGCCAGCAGCCAGGGTCGACAGGTTGTGAGGAGACCCTACGAGCAGTACTTC.

V gene TRBV15 combines with J gene TRBJ2-7, with 9 bases fitting TRBD1. This CDR3 contains 14 residues. Trimming at V came to 3 bases and at J to 6 bases, leaving 6 bases not matched to a gene. Germline CDR1 LNHNV, CDR2 YYDKDF (reference sequence). Here the CDR3 DNA reads TGTGCCACCAGCAGGGACAGGGGTTTAGGCGAGCAGTACTTC. Residues: CATSRDRGLGEQYF.

This clonotype was seen a handful of times. The chain carries TRBV28 and TRBJ2-3; tentatively, D is TRBD2 (5 bases). CDR1 and CDR2 (germline): MDHEN, SYDVKM. V was pared by 5 bases and J by 3 bases, with 12 bases between. The length of the CDR3 is 14 residues. CDR3 nucleotide sequence: TGTGCCAGCAGTGATTACCGGGGTACAGATACGCAGTATTTT. It translates to CASSDYRGTDTQYF.

The chain has TRBV28 and TRBJ2-2; D is undetermined. CDR1 is MDHEN and CDR2 is SYDVKM in the germline V gene. Trimming took 8 bases from V and 0 from J, leaving 10 bases between them. This CDR3 is 14 amino acids long. The CDR3 region has the DNA TGTGCCAGCGGGCTCAAGACGAACACCGGGGAGCTGTTTTTT. Translating it yields CASGLKTNTGELFF.

The V call is TRBV4-3, the J call TRBJ2-2; D perhaps matches TRBD2 (6 bases). Deletions cut 4 bases from V and 7 bases from J, with 10 bases between. The CDR3 consists of 13 residues. Germline-derived CDR1 and CDR2 are LGHNA and YSLEER. The CDR3 sequence is CASSPTSNGELFF. CDR3 coding DNA: TGCGCCAGCAGCCCGACTAGTAACGGGGAGCTGTTTTTT.

At least ten counts were recorded for this clonotype. The V and J genes are TRBV28 and TRBJ2-2; no firm D call. Germline lookup yields CDR1 MDHEN and CDR2 SYDVKM. Between the trimmed V and J ends, which lost 3 bases and 3 bases, there was a span of 8 bases. The CDR3 runs 14 residues. CDR3 in DNA: TGTGCCAGCAGTTTGGTTCAGGACACCGGGGAGCTGTTTTTT. Protein: CASSLVQDTGELFF.